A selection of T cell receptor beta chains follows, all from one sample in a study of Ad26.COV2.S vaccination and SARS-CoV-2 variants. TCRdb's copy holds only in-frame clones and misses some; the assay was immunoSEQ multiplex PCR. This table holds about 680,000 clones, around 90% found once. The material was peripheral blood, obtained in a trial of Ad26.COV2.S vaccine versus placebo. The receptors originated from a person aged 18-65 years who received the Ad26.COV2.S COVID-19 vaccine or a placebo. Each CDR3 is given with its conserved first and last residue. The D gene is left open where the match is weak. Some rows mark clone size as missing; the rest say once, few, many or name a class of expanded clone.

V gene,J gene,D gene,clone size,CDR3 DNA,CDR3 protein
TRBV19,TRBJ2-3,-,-,TGTGCCAGTAACTACCGGGACTGGGGCACAGATACGCAGTATTTT,CASNYRDWGTDTQYF
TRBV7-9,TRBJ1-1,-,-,TGTGCCAGCAGCTTAGCGGCGAACACTGAAGCTTTCTTT,CASSLAANTEAFF
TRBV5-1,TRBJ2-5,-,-,TGCGCCAGCAGCTTGGGCTGGGCGGCCCAGTACTTC,CASSLGWAAQYF
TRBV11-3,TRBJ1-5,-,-,TGTGCCAGCAGCTTTGGGGGGACTAAGGGCAATCAGCCCCAGCATTTT,CASSFGGTKGNQPQHF
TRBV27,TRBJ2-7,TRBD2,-,TGTGCCAGCAGTTTAAAGGGACTAGCGGGAGTTTACGAGCAGTACTTC,CASSLKGLAGVYEQYF
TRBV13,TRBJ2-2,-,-,TGTGCCAGCCGAACAGCCACGGGTACCACCGGGGAGCTGTTTTTT,CASRTATGTTGELFF
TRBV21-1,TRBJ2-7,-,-,TGTGCCAGCAGCAAAGCCGGGGGCCGCCACTACGAGCAGTACTTC,CASSKAGGRHYEQYF
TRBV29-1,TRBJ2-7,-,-,TGCAGCGTTGAAGACAGCTCCTACGAGCAGTACTTC,CSVEDSSYEQYF
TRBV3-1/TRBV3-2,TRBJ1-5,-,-,TGTGCCAGCAGCCAAGACACAGCCCAGCCCCAGCATTTT,CASSQDTAQPQHF
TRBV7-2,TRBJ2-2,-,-,TGTGCCAGCAGCTTAGTCGCGGGATGGGAAACCGGGGAGCTGTTTTTT,CASSLVAGWETGELFF
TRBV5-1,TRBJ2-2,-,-,TGCGCCAGCAGCACCACTAGTAGATCGGATGCCGGGGAGCTGTTTTTT,CASSTTSRSDAGELFF
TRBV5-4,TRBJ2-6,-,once,TGTGCCAGCAGCTTGGAAGTCTCTGGGGCCAACGTCCTGACTTTC,CASSLEVSGANVLTF
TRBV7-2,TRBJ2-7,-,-,TGTGCCAGCAGTCGGGACTCCTCCTACGAGCAGTACTTC,CASSRDSSYEQYF
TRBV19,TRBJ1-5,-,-,TGTGCCAGTAGTACGGACATCCGTCAGCCCCAGCATTTT,CASSTDIRQPQHF
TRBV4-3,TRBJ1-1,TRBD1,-,TGCGCCAGCAGCTCCGGGACAGGGGTTACGAACACTGAAGCTTTCTTT,CASSSGTGVTNTEAFF
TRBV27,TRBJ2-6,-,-,TGTGCCAGCAGTTTAAGAACGTGGGGTGGAGACCTCTCTGGGGCCAACGTCCTGACTTTC,CASSLRTWGGDLSGANVLTF
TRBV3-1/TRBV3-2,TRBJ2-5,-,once,TGTGCCAGCAGCCAAGATTGGAGTTTGAAGACCCAGTACTTC,CASSQDWSLKTQYF